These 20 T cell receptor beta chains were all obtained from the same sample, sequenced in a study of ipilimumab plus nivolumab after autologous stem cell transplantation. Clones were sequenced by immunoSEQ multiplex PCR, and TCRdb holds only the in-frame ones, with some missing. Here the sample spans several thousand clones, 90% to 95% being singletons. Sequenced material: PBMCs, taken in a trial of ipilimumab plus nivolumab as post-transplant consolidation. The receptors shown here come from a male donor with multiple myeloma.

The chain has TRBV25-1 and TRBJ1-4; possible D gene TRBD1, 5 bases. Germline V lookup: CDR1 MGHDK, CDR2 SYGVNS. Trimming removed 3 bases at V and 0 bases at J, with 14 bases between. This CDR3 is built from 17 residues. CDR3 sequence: CASSEGRQLATNEKLFF. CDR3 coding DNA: TGTGCCAGCAGTGAGGGGCGACAGCTTGCAACTAATGAAAAACTGTTTTTT.

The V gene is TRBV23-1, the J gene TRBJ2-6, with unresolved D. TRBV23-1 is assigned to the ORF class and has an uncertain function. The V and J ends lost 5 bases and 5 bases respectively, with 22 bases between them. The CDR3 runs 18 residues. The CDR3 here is CASSLVPTQQSRANVLTF. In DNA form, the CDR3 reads TGCGCCAGCAGTTTAGTACCGACGCAACAAAGTCGGGCCAACGTCCTGACTTTC.

The CDR3 loop reads CASSPPSGGADEQFF. In DNA form, the CDR3 reads TGTGCCAGCAGCCCACCGTCTGGGGGGGCGGATGAGCAGTTCTTC. The chain couples TRBV5-5 to TRBJ2-1, with D perhaps TRBD2 (7 bases). The CDR3 loop spans 15 amino acids. Germline V gives CDR1 SGHKS, CDR2 YYEKEE (reference sequence). Trimming cost V 4 bases and J 8 bases, with 19 bases left between them.

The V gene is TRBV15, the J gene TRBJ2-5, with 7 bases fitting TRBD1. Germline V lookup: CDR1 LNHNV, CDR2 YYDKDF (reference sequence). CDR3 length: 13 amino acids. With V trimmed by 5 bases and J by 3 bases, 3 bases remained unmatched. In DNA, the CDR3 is TGTGCCACCAGCCTTGGGACAGAAGAGACCCAGTACTTC. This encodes CATSLGTEETQYF.

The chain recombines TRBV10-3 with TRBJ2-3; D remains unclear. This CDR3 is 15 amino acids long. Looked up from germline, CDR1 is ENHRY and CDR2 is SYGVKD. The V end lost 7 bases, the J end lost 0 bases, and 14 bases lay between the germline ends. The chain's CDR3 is CAINQQHSSTDTQYF. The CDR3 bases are TGTGCCATCAATCAACAGCACTCTAGCACAGATACGCAGTATTTT.

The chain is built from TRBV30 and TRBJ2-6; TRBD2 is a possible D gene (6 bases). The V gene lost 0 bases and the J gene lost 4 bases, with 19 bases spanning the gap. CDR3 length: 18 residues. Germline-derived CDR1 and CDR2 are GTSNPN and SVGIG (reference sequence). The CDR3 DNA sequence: TGTGCCTGGAGTGTACGTGGGTTCCGGGGGACCGGGGCCAACGTCCTGACTTTC. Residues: CAWSVRGFRGTGANVLTF.

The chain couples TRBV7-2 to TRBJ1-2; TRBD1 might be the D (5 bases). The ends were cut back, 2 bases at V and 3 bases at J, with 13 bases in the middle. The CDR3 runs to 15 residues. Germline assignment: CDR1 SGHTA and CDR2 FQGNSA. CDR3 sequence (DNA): TGTGCCAGCAGCTTACAGACGGGGCGTGACTATGGCTACACCTTC. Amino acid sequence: CASSLQTGRDYGYTF.

The CDR3 DNA reads as TGTGCCAGTAACAACCCAGGGGGCGCAGACTACGAGCAGTACTTC. Its translation is CASNNPGGADYEQYF. The genes are TRBV19 and TRBJ2-7, with 8 bases that match TRBD1. CDR3 length equals 15 residues. With V trimmed by 7 bases and J by 3 bases, 11 bases remained unmatched. The germline gives CDR1 LNHDA, CDR2 SQIVND (reference sequence).

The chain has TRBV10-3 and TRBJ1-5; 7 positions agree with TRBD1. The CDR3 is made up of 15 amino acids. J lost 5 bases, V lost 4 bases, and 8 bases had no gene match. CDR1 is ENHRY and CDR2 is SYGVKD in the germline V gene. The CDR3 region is CAISGVGGGYQPQHF. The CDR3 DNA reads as TGTGCCATCAGTGGGGTAGGGGGCGGTTATCAGCCCCAGCATTTT.

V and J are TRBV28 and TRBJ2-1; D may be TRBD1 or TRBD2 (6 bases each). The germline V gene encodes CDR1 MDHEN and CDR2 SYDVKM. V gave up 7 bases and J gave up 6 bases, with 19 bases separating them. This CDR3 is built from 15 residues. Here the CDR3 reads CASNGGLRSGNEQFF. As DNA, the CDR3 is TGTGCCAGCAACGGGGGCCTCCGGTCGGGCAATGAGCAGTTCTTC.

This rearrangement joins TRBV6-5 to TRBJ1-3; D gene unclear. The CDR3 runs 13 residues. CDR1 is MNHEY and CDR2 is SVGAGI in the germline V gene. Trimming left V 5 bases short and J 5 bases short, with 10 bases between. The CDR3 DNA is TGTGCCAGCAGTCCCGATCTCCGAAACACCATATATTTT. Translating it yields CASSPDLRNTIYF.

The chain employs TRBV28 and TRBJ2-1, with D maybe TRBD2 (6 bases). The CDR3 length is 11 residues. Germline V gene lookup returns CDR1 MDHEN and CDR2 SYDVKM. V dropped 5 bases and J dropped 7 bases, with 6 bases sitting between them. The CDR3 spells CASSGRNEQFF. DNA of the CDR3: TGTGCCAGCAGTGGGAGGAATGAGCAGTTCTTC.

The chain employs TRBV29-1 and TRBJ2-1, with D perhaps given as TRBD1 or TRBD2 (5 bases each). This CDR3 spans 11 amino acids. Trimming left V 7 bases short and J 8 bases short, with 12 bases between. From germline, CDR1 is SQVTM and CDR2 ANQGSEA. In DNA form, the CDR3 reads TGCAGCGGTTCTCGGGGACATGAGCAGTTCTTC. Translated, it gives CSGSRGHEQFF.

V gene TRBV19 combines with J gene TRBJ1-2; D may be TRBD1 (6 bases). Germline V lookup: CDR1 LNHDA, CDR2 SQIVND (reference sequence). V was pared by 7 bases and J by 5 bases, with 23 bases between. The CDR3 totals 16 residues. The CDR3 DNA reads TGTGCCAGTACCAGAAAACAGGGCTATGAGGAATATGGCTACACCTTC. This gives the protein CASTRKQGYEEYGYTF.

The CDR3 region has the DNA TGCGCCAGCAGCTCAACCTGGACCGGGAGCTCCTACAATGAGCAGTTCTTC. It yields the protein CASSSTWTGSSYNEQFF. This sequence joins TRBV5-1 and TRBJ2-1, with D possibly matching TRBD2 (6 bases). Germline assignment: CDR1 SGHRS and CDR2 YFSETQ. The CDR3 loop spans 17 amino acids. V lost 3 bases, J lost 0 bases, and 16 bases lay in between. Full variable domain (rest looked up from reference TRBV5-1 and TRBJ2-1): KAGVTQTPRYLIKTRGQQVTLSCSPISGHRSVSWYQQTPGQGLQFLFEYFSETQRNKGNFPGRFSGRQFSNSRSEMNVSTLELGDSALYLCASSSTWTGSSYNEQFFGPGTRLTVL.

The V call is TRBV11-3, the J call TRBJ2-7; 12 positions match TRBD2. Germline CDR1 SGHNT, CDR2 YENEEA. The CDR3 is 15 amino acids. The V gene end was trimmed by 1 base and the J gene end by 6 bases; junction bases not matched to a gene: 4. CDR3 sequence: CASSLGLAGVGEQYF. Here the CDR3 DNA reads TGTGCCAGCAGCTTAGGACTAGCGGGAGTTGGCGAGCAGTACTTC.

CDR3 region: CASSKGVGELFF. The CDR3 DNA follows: TGTGCCAGCAGCAAGGGCGTGGGGGAGCTGTTTTTT. This chain uses TRBV7-6 with TRBJ2-2; D gene unclear. The CDR3 sequence is 12 residues long. CDR1 is SGHVS and CDR2 is FNYEAQ in the germline V gene. The V gene lost 5 bases and the J gene lost 8 bases, with 9 bases spanning the gap.

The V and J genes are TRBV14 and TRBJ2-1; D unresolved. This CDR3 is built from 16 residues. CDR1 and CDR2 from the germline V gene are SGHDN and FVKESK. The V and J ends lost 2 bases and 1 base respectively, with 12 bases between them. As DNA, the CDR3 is TGTGCCAGCAGCCAAACTCAGCGACTTTCCTACAATGAGCAGTTCTTC. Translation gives CASSQTQRLSYNEQFF.

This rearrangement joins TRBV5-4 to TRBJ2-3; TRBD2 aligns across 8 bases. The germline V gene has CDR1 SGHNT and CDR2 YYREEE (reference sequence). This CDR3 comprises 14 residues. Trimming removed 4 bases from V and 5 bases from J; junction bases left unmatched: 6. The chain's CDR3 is CASSNGGGRDTQYF. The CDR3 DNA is TGTGCCAGCAGCAACGGGGGGGGACGAGATACGCAGTATTTT.

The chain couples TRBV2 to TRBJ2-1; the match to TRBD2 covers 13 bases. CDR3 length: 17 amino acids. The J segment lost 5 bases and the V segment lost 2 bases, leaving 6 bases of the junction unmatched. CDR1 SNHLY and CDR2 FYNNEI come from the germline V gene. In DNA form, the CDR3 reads TGTGCCAGCAGTGAAACTAGCGGGAGGGCGCTTAACAATGAGCAGTTCTTC. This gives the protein CASSETSGRALNNEQFF.